This T cell receptor (beta chain) appears in the sequencing data of a study of PD-1 blockade in classical Hodgkin lymphoma. Turning to the study itself: Intravenous delivery of nivolumab at 3 mg/kg to patients occurred every 2 weeks.

With regard to this clone: Its antigen is undetermined.

Assay: immunoSEQ multiplex PCR; the TCRdb copy retains only in-frame clones and omits some. The table lists some 8,400 clones, roughly 80% of them singletons. The time point was: cycle 4 day 1 (C4D1), after less than 7 weeks of nivolumab. Each patient experienced a relapse that followed autologous stem cell transplantation, and brentuximab vedotin exposure varied. PBMCs, once thawed, yielded CD8+ T cells isolated by magnetic negative selection. CDR3 length equals 14 residues. Germline loops: CDR1 GTSNPN, CDR2 SVGIG (reference sequence). The germline V and J ends were trimmed by 3 bases and 3 bases, with 12 bases remaining between them. Study observations and caveats: Patients newly diagnosed and complete responders had comparable baseline diversity. Reports described newly diagnosed patients as having lower baseline TCR diversity than healthy donors.

The sample here was CD8+ T cells from blood, taken before the fourth cycle of nivolumab. The chain is built from TRBV30 and TRBJ1-5, with a weak D call TRBD1 (5 bases). This clonotype was sampled from a human donor with classical Hodgkin lymphoma. This chain's CDR3 is CAWSAGTPNQPQHF. The DNA for the CDR3 is TGTGCCTGGAGCGCAGGGACGCCCAATCAGCCCCAGCATTTT.